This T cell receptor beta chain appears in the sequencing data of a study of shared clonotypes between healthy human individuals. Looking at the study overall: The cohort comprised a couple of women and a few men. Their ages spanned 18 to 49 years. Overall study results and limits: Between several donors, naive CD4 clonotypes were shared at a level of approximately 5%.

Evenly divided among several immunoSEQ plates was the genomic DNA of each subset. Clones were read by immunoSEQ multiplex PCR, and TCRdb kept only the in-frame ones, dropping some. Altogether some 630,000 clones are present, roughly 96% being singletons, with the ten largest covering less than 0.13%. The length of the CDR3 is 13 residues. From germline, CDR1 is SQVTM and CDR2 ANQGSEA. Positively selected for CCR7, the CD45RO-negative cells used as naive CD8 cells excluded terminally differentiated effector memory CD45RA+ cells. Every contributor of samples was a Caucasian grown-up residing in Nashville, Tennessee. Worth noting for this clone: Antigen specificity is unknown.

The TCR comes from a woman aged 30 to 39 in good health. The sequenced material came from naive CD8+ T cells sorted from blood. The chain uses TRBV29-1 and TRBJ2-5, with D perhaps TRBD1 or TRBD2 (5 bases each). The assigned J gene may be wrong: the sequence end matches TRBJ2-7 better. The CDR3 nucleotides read TGCAGCGCCCTAGACCGGGACCTCTTCGAGCAGTACTTC. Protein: CSALDRDLFEQYF.